The entry below describes one TCR beta chain. Isolation of PBMCs gave at least 6.5 million cells per sample. Extracted total RNA amounted to at least 5.5 micrograms for each sample. Combining a sample-barcoded 5' primer with a J-beta primer mix, a second PCR ran for roughly 6 to 12 cycles. TCRdb reprocessed the 5' RACE reads via MiXCR and lists one record per CDR3 protein. Here the sample spans 1.6 million or so distinct CDR3 sequences, around 36% being singletons. The data are from a study of blood T cells in healthy people across ages. This clonotype originated in a woman aged 25 to 39 in good health. Sequences were obtained from blood.

CDR3 sequence reads: CASRDQGYEQYF. The CDR3 DNA reads TGTGCCAGCAGAGATCAGGGCTACGAGCAGTACTTC. The chain links TRBV2 to TRBJ2-7, with D possibly matching TRBD1 (5 bases). V was trimmed by 6 bases and J by 3 bases, leaving 9 bases between them. The length of the CDR3 is 12 residues. Germline V CDR1 and CDR2: SNHLY, FYNNEI.